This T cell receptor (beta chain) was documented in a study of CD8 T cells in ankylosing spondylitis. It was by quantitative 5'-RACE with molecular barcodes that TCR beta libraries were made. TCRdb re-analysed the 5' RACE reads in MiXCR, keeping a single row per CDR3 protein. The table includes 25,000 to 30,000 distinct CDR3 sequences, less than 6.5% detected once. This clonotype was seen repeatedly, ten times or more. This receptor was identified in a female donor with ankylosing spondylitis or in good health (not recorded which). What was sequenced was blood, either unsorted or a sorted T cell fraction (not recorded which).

In DNA, the CDR3 is TGTGCCAGCAGCGTAGAGGAAGGTCAGCCCCAGCATTTT. This codes for CASSVEEGQPQHF. This chain joins TRBV9 and TRBJ1-5; no definite D call. Trimming took off 0 bases at V and 6 bases at J, with 7 bases between the two ends. The CDR3 covers 13 residues. Germline V gives CDR1 SGDLS, CDR2 YYNGEE.